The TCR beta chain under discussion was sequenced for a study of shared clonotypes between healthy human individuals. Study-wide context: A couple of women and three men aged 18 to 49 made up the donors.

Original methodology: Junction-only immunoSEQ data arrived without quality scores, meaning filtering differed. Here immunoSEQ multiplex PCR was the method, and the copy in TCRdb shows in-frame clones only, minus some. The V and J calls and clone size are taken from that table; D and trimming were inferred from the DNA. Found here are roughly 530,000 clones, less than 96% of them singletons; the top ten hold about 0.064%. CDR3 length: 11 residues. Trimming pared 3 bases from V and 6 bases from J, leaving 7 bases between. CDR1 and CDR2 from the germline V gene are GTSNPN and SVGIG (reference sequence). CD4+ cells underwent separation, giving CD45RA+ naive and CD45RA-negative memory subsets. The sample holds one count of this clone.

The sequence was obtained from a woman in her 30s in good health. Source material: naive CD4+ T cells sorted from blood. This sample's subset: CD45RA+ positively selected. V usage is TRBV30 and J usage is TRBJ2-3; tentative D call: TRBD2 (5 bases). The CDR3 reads CAWSPGDTQYF. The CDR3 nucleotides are TGTGCCTGGAGCCCGGGGGATACGCAGTATTTT.